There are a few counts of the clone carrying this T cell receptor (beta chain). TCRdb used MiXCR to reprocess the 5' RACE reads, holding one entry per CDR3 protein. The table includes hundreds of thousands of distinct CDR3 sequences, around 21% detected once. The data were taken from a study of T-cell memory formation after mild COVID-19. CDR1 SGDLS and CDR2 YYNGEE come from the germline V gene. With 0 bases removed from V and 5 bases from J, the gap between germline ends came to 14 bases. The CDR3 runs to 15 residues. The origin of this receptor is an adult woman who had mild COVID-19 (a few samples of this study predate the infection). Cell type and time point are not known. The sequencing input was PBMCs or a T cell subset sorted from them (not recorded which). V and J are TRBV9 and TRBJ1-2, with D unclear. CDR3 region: CASSVGVLVSYGYTF. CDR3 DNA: TGTGCCAGCAGCGTAGGGGTTCTCGTAAGTTATGGCTACACCTTC.